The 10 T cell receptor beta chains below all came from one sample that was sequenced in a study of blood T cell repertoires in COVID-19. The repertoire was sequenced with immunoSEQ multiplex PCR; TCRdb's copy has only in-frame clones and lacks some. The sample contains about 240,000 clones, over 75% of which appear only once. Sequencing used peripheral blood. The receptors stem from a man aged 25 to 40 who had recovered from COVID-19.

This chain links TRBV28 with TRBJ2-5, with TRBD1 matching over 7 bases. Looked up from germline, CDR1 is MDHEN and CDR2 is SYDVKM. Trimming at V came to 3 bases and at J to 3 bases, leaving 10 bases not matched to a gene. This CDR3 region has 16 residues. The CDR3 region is CASSLERQGREETQYF. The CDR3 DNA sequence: TGTGCCAGCAGTTTGGAAAGACAGGGACGGGAAGAGACCCAGTACTTC.

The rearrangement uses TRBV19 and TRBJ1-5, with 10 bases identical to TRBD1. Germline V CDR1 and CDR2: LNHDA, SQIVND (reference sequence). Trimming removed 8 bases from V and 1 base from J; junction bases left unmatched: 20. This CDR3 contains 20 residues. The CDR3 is CASSPALRETGGLSNQPQHF. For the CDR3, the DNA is TGTGCCAGTTCCCCAGCCCTTCGAGAGACAGGGGGCTTGAGCAATCAGCCCCAGCATTTT.

The CDR3 coding sequence is TGTGCCAGCAGCCCGACGCGGGGGAACTATGGCTACACCTTC. It codes for CASSPTRGNYGYTF. V gene TRBV7-9 combines with J gene TRBJ1-2; the D gene is possibly TRBD1 (5 bases). CDR1 SEHNR and CDR2 FQNEAQ come from the germline V gene (reference sequence). Trimming left V 5 bases short and J 2 bases short, with 12 bases between. CDR3 length equals 14 residues.

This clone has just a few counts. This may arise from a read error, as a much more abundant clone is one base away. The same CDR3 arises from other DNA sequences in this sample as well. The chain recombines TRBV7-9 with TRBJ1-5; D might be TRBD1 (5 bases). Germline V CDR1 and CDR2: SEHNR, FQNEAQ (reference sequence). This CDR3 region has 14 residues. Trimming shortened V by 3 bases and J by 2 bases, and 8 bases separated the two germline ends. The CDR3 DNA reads TGTGCCAGCAGCTTGGGGCAGGGCAATCAGCCCCAGCATTTT. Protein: CASSLGQGNQPQHF.

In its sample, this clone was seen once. CDR3 sequence (DNA): TGTGCCAGCAGCCAAGATCGTACCAGCGGGTCTGGAAACACCATATATTTT. This sequence encodes CASSQDRTSGSGNTIYF. V usage is TRBV4-2 and J usage is TRBJ1-3; D uncertain. V was clipped by 0 bases and J by 1 base, with 13 bases between them. The germline V gene encodes CDR1 LGHNA and CDR2 YNFKEQ. This CDR3 comprises 17 residues.

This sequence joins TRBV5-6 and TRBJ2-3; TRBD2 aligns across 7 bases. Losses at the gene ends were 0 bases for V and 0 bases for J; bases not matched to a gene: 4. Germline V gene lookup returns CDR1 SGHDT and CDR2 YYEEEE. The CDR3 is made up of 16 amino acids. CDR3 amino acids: CASSLESRGSTDTQYF. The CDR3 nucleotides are TGTGCCAGCAGCTTGGAGTCGCGGGGGAGCACAGATACGCAGTATTTT.

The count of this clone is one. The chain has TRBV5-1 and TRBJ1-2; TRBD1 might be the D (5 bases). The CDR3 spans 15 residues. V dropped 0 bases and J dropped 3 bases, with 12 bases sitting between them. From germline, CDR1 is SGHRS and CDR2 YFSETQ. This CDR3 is CASSLERGRDYGYTF. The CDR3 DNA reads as TGCGCCAGCAGCTTGGAAAGGGGTAGGGACTATGGCTACACCTTC.

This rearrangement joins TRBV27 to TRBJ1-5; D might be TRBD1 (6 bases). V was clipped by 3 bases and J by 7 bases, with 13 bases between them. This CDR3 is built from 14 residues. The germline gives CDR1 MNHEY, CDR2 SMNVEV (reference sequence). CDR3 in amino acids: CASSFAQGRQPQHF. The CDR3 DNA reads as TGTGCCAGCAGTTTTGCACAGGGAAGACAGCCCCAGCATTTT.

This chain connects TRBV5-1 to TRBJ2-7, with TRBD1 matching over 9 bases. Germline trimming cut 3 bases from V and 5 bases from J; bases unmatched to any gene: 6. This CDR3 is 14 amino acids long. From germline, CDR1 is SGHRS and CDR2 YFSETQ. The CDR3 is CASSSVDRGHEQYF. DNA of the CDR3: TGCGCCAGCAGCTCCGTGGACAGGGGCCACGAGCAGTACTTC.

In DNA form, the CDR3 reads TGTGCCAGCACCCATACTAGCGGGGGGGCCACCGGGGAGCTGTTTTTT. Residues: CASTHTSGGATGELFF. The chain carries TRBV2 and TRBJ2-2, with 13 bases identical to TRBD2. V was clipped by 7 bases and J by 4 bases; unmatched bases: 6. This CDR3 has 16 amino acids. Germline V gene data show CDR1 as SNHLY and CDR2 as FYNNEI.